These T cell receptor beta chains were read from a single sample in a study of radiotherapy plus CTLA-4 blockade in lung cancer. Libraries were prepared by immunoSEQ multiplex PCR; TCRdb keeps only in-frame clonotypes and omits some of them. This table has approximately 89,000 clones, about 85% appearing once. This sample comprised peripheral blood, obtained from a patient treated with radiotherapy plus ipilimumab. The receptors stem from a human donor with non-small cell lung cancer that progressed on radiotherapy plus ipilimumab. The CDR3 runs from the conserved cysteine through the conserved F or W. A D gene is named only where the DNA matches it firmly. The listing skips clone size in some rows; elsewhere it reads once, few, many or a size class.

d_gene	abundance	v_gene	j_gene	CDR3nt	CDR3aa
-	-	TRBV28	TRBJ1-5	TGTGCCAGCAGTTTTCTGCGCGGGGACGGGGCTCAGCCCCAGCATTTT	CASSFLRGDGAQPQHF
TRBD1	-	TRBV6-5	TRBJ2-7	TGTGCCAGCAGTTCTCCCGACAGGGCGGACTACGAGCAGTACTTC	CASSSPDRADYEQYF
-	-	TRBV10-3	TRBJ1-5	TGTGCCATCAGTGAGTCGGGGGGTAGCAATCAGCCCCAGCATTTT	CAISESGGSNQPQHF
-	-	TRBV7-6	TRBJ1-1	TGTGCCAGCAGCCCACACTGGACGGAGAACACTGAAGCTTTCTTT	CASSPHWTENTEAFF
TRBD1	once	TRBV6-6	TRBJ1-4	TGTGCCAGCAGTTACTCGATGGCAGGGGGGGGCGAAAAACTGTTTTTT	CASSYSMAGGGEKLFF
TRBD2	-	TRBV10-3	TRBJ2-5	TGTGCCATCAGTCCACTAGCGGCACGAGGGGAGACCCAGTACTTC	CAISPLAARGETQYF
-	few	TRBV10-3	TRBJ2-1	TGTGCCATCAGTGAGCTTCAGGGCTATGAGCAGTTCTTC	CAISELQGYEQFF
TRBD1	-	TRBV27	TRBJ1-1	TGTGCCAGCAGTCCCAATTCCCAATTTCACCGGGACAGGGGGTTGAACACTGAAGCTTTCTTT	CASSPNSQFHRDRGLNTEAFF
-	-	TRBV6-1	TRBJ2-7	TGTGCCAGCAGTGAAGGGGGACGGGTCACCGAGCAGTACTTC	CASSEGGRVTEQYF
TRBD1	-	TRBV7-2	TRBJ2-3	TGTGCCAGCAGCTACACAACAGGGGGGAGCACAGATACGCAGTATTTT	CASSYTTGGSTDTQYF
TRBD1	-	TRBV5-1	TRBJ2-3	TGCGCCAGCAGCAGGGGACAGGGTACCGTCGATACGCAGTATTTT	CASSRGQGTVDTQYF
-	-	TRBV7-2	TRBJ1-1	TGTGCCAGCAGCCCCACCCCGGGGATCACTGAAGCTTTCTTT	CASSPTPGITEAFF
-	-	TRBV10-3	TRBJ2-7	TGTGCCACCGCGGGGCAGCGGTACGAGCAGTACTTC	CATAGQRYEQYF
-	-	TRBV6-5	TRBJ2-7	TGTGCCAGCAGTTACTCGACTAGTAAGTACGAGCAGTACTTC	CASSYSTSKYEQYF
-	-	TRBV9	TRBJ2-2	TGTGCCAGCAGCGTAGACAGGAGGGACACCGGGGAGCTGTTTTTT	CASSVDRRDTGELFF
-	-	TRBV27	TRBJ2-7	TGTGCCAGCAGTTTATTGTTCGGGGGCTCCTACGAGCAGTACTTC	CASSLLFGGSYEQYF
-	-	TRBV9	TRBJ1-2	TGTGCCAGCAGCGGGGTTCGGGGAAGCTTAGCCTATGGCTACACCTTC	CASSGVRGSLAYGYTF
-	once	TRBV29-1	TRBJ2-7	TGCAGCGTCGGCACAGGGTCCTACGAGCAGTACTTC	CSVGTGSYEQYF
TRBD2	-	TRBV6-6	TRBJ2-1	TGTGCCAGCAGTCCCTTTGGAGCAAGCGGGAACAATGAGCAGTTCTTC	CASSPFGASGNNEQFF
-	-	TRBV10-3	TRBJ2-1	TGTGCCATCAGTGGACCCGGGAGTGAGCAGTTCTTC	CAISGPGSEQFF
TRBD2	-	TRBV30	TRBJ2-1	TGTGCCTGGAAACTAGCGGGAGGGCCTCAGTTCTTC	CAWKLAGGPQFF
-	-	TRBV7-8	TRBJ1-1	TGTGCCAGCAGCTTCGACATCGCCGGGACGAGTGGCACTGAAGCTTTCTTT	CASSFDIAGTSGTEAFF
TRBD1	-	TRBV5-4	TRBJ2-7	TGTGCCAGCAGCTCCGGACAGGGGGCATCCTACGAGCAGTACTTC	CASSSGQGASYEQYF
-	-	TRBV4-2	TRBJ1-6	TGTGCCAGCAGCCAGGGGTCACGTAATTCACCCCTCCACTTT	CASSQGSRNSPLHF
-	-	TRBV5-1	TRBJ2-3	TGCGCCAGCAGCCCAGGTACGGGGGCAGATACGCAGTATTTT	CASSPGTGADTQYF
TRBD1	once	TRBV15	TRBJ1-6	TGTGCCACCAGCAAAGACAGGGTTGAATCACCCCTCCACTTT	CATSKDRVESPLHF
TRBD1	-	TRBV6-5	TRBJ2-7	TGTGCCAGCAGTTACACACAGGGGCCGTTCTACGAGCAGTACTTC	CASSYTQGPFYEQYF
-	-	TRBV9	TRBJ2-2	TGTGCCAGCAGCGTAGCAGGGACCGGGGAGCTGTTTTTT	CASSVAGTGELFF
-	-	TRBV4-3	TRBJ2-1	TGCGCCAGCAGCCCGGGACCAGGCTCCTACAATGAGCAGTTCTTC	CASSPGPGSYNEQFF
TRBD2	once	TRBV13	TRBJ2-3	TGTGCCAGCAGCGCATCCAGACTAGCGGGAACGACAGATACGCAGTATTTT	CASSASRLAGTTDTQYF
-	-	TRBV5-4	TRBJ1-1	TGTGCCAGCAGCTTGGAGCCAGGACGTGTGAACACTGAAGCTTTCTTT	CASSLEPGRVNTEAFF
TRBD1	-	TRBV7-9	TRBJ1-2	TGTGCCAGCAGCAGACAGGGGAACAGGGATGGCTACACCTTC	CASSRQGNRDGYTF
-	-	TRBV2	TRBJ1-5	TGTGCCAGCAACGCAGTTAGCAATCAGCCCCAGCATTTT	CASNAVSNQPQHF
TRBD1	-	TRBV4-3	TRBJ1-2	TGCGCCAGCAGCCAAGGGAGACAGGGGGGGATTTATGGCTACACCTTC	CASSQGRQGGIYGYTF
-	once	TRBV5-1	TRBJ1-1	TGCGCCAGCAGCTTGGGAGGGACCCTACAGAACACTGAAGCTTTCTTT	CASSLGGTLQNTEAFF
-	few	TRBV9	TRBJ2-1	TGTGCCAGCAACTCCTTCTTCGCGGAGCATGAGCAGTTCTTC	CASNSFFAEHEQFF
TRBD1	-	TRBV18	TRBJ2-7	TGTGCCAGCTCACAATGGCAGGGGGCCCCCTACGAGCAGTACTTC	CASSQWQGAPYEQYF
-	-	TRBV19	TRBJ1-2	TGTGCCAGTAGTGCCGGTCCGGGACTCGCCTATGGCTACACCTTC	CASSAGPGLAYGYTF
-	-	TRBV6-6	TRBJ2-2	TGTGCCAGCAGTTACCTTCTCCCCGGGGGCACCGGGGAGCTGTTTTTT	CASSYLLPGGTGELFF
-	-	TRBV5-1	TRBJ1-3	TGCGCCAGCAAATTTGAGGGTGGAAACACCATATATTTT	CASKFEGGNTIYF
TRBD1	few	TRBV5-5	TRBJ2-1	TGTGCCACATCACAGGGGGCCTTCGATGAGCAGTTCTTC	CATSQGAFDEQFF